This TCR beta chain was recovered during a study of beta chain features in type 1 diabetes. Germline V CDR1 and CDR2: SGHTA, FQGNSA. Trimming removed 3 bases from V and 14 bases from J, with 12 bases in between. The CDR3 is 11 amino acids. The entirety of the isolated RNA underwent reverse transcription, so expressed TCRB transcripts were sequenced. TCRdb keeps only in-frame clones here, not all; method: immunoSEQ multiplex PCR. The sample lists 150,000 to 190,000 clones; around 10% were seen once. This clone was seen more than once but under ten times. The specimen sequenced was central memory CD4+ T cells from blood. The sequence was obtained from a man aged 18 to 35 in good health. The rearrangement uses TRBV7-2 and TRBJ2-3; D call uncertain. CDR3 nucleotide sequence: TGTGCCAGCAGCTTGGCGGCCCGGGTGTATTTT. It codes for CASSLAARVYF.